What follows are 13 T cell receptor beta chains derived from one specimen sequenced in a study of T cell repertoires in cytomegalovirus infection. TCRdb fed the reads into MiXCR, producing one record per CDR3 protein. Among about 85,000 distinct CDR3 sequences listed, approximately 45% were seen once. For these TCRs, the target antigens are not known. Sample: CD8+ T cells from cultured PBMCs, taken from culture after CMV antigen stimulation. The origin of the receptors is a human donor in good health (CMV status not recorded). Some clones in this sample may be carry-over from other donors' samples.

This clonotype was detected only once. At one end, the junction sequence differs from germline, possibly due to a read error. The V and J genes are TRBV27 and TRBJ2-1; 13 positions agree with TRBD2. Germline CDR1 and CDR2: MNHEY and SMNVEV (reference sequence). The CDR3 sequence is 15 residues long. CDR3 in DNA: TGTGCCAGCAGCAGGACTAGCGGGAGATCGGATGAGCAGTTATTC. Translated: CASSRTSGRSDEQLF.

J is TRBJ2-1 and V is TRBV4-2; perhaps TRBD2 as D (6 bases). Germline lookup yields CDR1 LGHNA and CDR2 YNFKEQ. The length of the CDR3 is 12 residues. The V and J ends lost 6 bases and 11 bases respectively, with 14 bases between them. The CDR3 protein is CASRGPGLQQFF. As DNA, the CDR3 is TGTGCCAGCAGGGGTCCGGGACTTCAGCAGTTCTTC.

This clonotype was observed a handful of times. This chain joins TRBV6-1 and TRBJ2-7; the D gene is possibly TRBD2 (7 bases). Trimming left V 7 bases short and J 2 bases short, with 18 bases between. In germline, CDR1 is MNHNS, CDR2 SASEGT. The CDR3 totals 15 residues. CDR3 DNA sequence: TGTGCCAGCATTCAAAGGGGGGGGAGCCCCTACGAGCAGTACTTC. Protein: CASIQRGGSPYEQYF.

The rearrangement uses TRBV7-9 and TRBJ2-5; TRBD1 matches at 8 bases. CDR1 and CDR2 from the germline V gene are SEHNR and FQNEAQ (reference sequence). CDR3 length: 17 residues. V shed 1 base and J 1 base; nucleotides not matched to a gene: 8. In DNA, the CDR3 is TGTGCCAGCAGCTTAGTAAGGACAGGGCTAGCCCAAGAGACCCAGTACTTC. Residues: CASSLVRTGLAQETQYF.

J is TRBJ1-1 and V is TRBV11-2, with D possibly being TRBD1 (5 bases). The CDR3 runs to 13 residues. The germline V gene encodes CDR1 SGHAT and CDR2 FQNNGV. V was cut by 8 bases and J by 1 base, with 11 bases left in between. The CDR3 DNA is TGTGCCAGCGGTCGACAGAAGAACACTGAAGCTTTCTTT. Its translation is CASGRQKNTEAFF.

This clonotype was recorded at least ten times. V usage is TRBV20-1 and J usage is TRBJ1-3; 7 nucleotides line up with TRBD1. With 3 bases clipped from V and 0 bases from J, the junction kept 2 bases outside the gene matches. CDR3 length equals 14 residues. Germline CDR1 and CDR2: DFQATT and SNEGSKA (reference sequence). This CDR3 reads CSARDRYSGNTIYF. CDR3 bases: TGCAGTGCTAGGGACAGGTACTCTGGAAACACCATATATTTT.

The gene calls are TRBV6-2 or TRBV6-3 and TRBJ2-7, with D perhaps TRBD2 (5 bases). Germline-derived CDR1 and CDR2 are MNHEY and SVGEGT. The CDR3 is 18 amino acids. Trimming stripped 7 bases from V and 3 bases from J, with 28 bases between. CDR3 loop: CASTHEGRRLQGDYEQYF. The CDR3 DNA follows: TGTGCCAGCACCCACGAGGGTAGGCGGTTACAAGGCGACTACGAGCAGTACTTC.

This clonotype came up a few times. The chain carries TRBV12-3 or TRBV12-4 and TRBJ1-1; TRBD1 agrees at 12 bases. This CDR3 is 16 amino acids long. With V trimmed by 5 bases and J by 1 base, 5 bases remained unmatched. The CDR3 coding sequence is TGTGCCAGCAGTCCCGGGACAGGGGGCAGGAACACTGAAGCTTTCTTT. Translated, it gives CASSPGTGGRNTEAFF.

The chain is built from TRBV28 and TRBJ2-2; the D gene is possibly TRBD1 (5 bases). The CDR3 spans 18 residues. Germline assignment: CDR1 MDHEN and CDR2 SYDVKM. The germline V and J ends were trimmed by 6 bases and 3 bases, with 23 bases remaining between them. The CDR3 is CASRSFRASPIHTGELFF. The CDR3 DNA reads as TGTGCCAGCAGGTCCTTCAGGGCCTCCCCCATTCACACCGGGGAGCTGTTTTTT. The entire variable domain, with the rest obtained from reference TRBV28 and TRBJ2-2, is as follows: DVKVTQSSRYLVKRTGEKVFLECVQDMDHENMFWYRQDPGLGLRLIYFSYDVKMKEKGDIPEGYSVSREKKERFSLILESASTNQTSMYLCASRSFRASPIHTGELFFGEGSRLTVL.

This clonotype showed up many times. The rearrangement joins TRBV7-2 to TRBJ2-1, with TRBD2 matching over 8 bases. Germline V lookup: CDR1 SGHTA, CDR2 FQGNSA. The CDR3 spans 17 residues. V shed 4 bases, J shed 7 bases, and the junction held 15 bases outside the gene matches. The CDR3 loop reads CASSSPLGAGVSNEQFF. CDR3 sequence (DNA): TGTGCCAGCAGCTCCCCTTTGGGAGCGGGAGTTAGTAATGAGCAGTTCTTC. Complete variable domain (other parts from reference TRBV7-2 and TRBJ2-1): GAGVSQSPSNKVTEKGKDVELRCDPISGHTALYWYRQSLGQGLEFLIYFQGNSAPDKSGLPSDRFSAERTGGSVSTLTIQRTQQEDSAVYLCASSSPLGAGVSNEQFFGPGTRLTVL.

Comment on this clonotype: Relative to the germline gene, one junction end is altered; a read error may explain this. The rearrangement joins TRBV6-5 to TRBJ1-5, with 7 nucleotides matching TRBD1. Germline V CDR1 and CDR2: MNHEY, SVGAGI. This CDR3 has 14 residues. This chain's CDR3 is CARSMGQKNQPQHF. Written as DNA, the CDR3 is TGTGCACGCAGCATGGGACAGAAGAATCAGCCTCAGCATTTT.

Only a few counts were recorded for this clonotype. This sequence joins TRBV4-2 and TRBJ2-2; 8 positions match TRBD2. The CDR3 totals 17 residues. Trimming cost V 0 bases and J 1 base; bases outside gene matches: 4. Germline V gives CDR1 LGHNA, CDR2 YNFKEQ. The CDR3 coding sequence is TGTGCCAGCAGCCAAGATTGGGCGGGGGGGAACACCGGGGAGCTGTTTTTT. It encodes CASSQDWAGGNTGELFF.

V is TRBV7-2 and J is TRBJ1-1; 8 bases agree with TRBD1. J lost 5 bases, V lost 1 base, and 3 bases had no gene match. CDR1 and CDR2 from the germline V gene are SGHTA and FQGNSA. The length of the CDR3 is 14 residues. CDR3: CASSLGGQETEAFF. CDR3 DNA: TGTGCCAGCAGCTTAGGGGGACAGGAGACTGAAGCTTTCTTT.